The clone carrying this T cell receptor (beta chain) was picked up a small number of times. The antigen is unknown. The sample originates from a study of identical twins. Study-wide results and limits: Models predicted less out-of-frame TCR alpha sharing in monozygotic twins than was found. The study found excess low generation probability among twin-shared out-of-frame alpha sequences.

TCRdb reanalysed the 5' RACE reads using MiXCR and keeps one entry per CDR3 protein. The sample records 1.5 million to 2 million distinct CDR3 sequences, about 31% being singletons. The V gene's germline CDR1 is DFQATT and CDR2 SNEGSKA (reference sequence). Trimming took off 3 bases at V and 8 bases at J, with 10 bases between the two ends. The CDR3 has 12 amino acids. Sequenced input: cord blood. The genes are TRBV20-1 and TRBJ1-4; unclear D gene. The source is a newborn girl in good health. DNA of the CDR3: TGCAGTGCTAGCAATACAAGCGAAAAACTGTTTTTT. This translates into CSASNTSEKLFF.